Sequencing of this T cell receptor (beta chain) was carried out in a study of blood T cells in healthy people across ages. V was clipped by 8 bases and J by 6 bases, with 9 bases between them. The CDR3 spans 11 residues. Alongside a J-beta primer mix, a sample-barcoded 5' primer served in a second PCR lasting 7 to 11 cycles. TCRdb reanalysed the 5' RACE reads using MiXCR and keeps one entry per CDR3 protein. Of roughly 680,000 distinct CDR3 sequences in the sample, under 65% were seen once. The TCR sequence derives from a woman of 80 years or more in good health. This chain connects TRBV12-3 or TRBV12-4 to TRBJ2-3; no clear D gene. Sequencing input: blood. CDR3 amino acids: CASVILDTQYF. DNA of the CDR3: TGTGCCAGCGTAATACTGGATACGCAGTATTTT.